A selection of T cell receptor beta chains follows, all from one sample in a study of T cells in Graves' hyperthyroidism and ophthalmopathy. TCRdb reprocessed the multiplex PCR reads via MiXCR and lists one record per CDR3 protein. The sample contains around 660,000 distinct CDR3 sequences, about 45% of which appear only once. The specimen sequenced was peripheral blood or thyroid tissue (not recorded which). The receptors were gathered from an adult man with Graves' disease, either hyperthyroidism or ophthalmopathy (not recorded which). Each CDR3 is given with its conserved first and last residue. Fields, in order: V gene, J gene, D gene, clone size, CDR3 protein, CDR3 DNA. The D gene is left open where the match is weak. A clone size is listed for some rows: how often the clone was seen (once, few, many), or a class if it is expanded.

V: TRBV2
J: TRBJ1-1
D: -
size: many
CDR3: CASSERHSNTEAFF
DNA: TGTGCCAGCAGTGAACGGCACTCGAACACTGAAGCTTTCTTT

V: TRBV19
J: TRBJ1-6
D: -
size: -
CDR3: CASSILGESYNSPLHF
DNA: TGTGCCAGTAGTATATTAGGGGAGAGCTATAATTCACCCCTCCACTTT

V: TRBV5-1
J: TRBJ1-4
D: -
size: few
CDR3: CASSPGGNEKLFF
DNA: TGCGCCAGCAGCCCTGGGGGGAATGAAAAACTGTTTTTT

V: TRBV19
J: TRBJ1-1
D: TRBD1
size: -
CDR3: CASSIWDRGKEDTEAFF
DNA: TGTGCCAGTAGTATCTGGGACAGGGGGAAGGAGGACACTGAAGCTTTCTTT

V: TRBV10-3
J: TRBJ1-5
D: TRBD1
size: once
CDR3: CAISESGQGSNQPQHF
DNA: TGTGCCATCAGTGAGTCGGGACAGGGCTCGAATCAGCCCCAGCATTTT

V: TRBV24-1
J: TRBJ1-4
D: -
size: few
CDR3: CATRGRSTNEKLFF
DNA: TGTGCCACCAGGGGGCGATCCACTAATGAAAAACTGTTTTTT

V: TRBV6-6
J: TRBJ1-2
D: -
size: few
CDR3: CASSYSKANYGYTF
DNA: TGTGCCAGCAGTTACTCCAAAGCTAACTATGGCTACACCTTC

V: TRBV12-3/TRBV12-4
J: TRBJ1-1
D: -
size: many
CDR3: CASTRTGRNTEAFF
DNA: TGTGCCAGCACTCGAACGGGACGGAACACTGAAGCTTTCTTT

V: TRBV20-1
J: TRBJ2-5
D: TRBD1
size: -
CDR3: CSAPRQGEETQYF
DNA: TGCAGTGCTCCTAGACAGGGAGAAGAGACCCAGTACTTC

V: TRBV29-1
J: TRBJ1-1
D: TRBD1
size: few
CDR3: CSVAGGEDTEAFF
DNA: TGCAGCGTCGCAGGGGGTGAAGACACTGAAGCTTTCTTT

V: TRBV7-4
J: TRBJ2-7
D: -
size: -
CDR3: CASSSDRQWRVEQYF
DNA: TGTGCCAGCAGCTCCGACCGGCAGTGGCGGGTCGAGCAGTACTTC